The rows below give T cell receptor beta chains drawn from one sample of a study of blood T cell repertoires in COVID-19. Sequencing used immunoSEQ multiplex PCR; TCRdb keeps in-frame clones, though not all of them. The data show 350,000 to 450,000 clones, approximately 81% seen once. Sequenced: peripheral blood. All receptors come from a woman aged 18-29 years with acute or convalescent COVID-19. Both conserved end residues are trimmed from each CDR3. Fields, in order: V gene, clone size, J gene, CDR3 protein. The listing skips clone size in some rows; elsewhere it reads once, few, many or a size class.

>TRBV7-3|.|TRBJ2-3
ASSLLAGGTDTQY
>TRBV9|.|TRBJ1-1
ASSPLDRSFRTEAF
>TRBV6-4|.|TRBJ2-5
ASSPLSILGQPNWWKTQY
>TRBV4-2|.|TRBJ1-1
ASSQDSNTEAF
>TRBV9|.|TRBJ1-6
ASSAGQGRSPLH
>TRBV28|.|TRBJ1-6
ASRLSSSYNSPLH
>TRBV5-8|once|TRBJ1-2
ASSFRGYDYGYT
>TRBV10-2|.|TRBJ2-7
ASSEGTSGSYEQY
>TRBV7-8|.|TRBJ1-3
ASSLNADLSGNTIY
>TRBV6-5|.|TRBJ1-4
ASSSGEKLF
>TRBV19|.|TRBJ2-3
ASSSDGTGADTQY
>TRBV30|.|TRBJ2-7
ALLRDNSYEQY
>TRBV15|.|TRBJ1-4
ATSNDRGGNEKLF
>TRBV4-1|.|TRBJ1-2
ASSQEGTLYGYT
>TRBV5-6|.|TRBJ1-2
ASSLGGDRANYGYT
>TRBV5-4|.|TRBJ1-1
ASSGRRGSETEAF
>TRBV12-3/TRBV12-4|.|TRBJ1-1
ASSPDRGAF
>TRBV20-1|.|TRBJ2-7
SASVRQGNEQY
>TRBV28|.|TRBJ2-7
ASSTSRLVYEQY
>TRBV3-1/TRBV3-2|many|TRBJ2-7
ASSQAGPGEQY
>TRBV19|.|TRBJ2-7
ATGTGGEQY
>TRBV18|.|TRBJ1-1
ASSPLTGDTEAF
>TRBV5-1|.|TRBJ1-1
ASSSLGLNTEAF
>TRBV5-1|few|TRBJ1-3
ASSLGQGTFGNTIY
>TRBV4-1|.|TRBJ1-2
ASRGGPYGYT
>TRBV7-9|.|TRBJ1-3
ASSLEIGDTIY
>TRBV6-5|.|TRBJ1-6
ASRPQAVNSPLH
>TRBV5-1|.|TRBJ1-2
ASRRGGDGYT
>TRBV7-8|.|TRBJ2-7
ASSWDTLYEQY
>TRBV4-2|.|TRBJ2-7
ASSQVHRTLAEQY
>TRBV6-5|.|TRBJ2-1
ASTPTLRGQQF
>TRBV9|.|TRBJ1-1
ASSSQAQGGEAF
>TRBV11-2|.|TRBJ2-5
ASSSASGRTQY
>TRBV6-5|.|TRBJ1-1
ASRGTGADTEAF
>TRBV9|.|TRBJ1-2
ASSFRGGGPNYGYT
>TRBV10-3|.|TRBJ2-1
AISEETEIYNEQF
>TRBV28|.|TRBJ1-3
ASSVRGRNTIY
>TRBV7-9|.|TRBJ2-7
ASSLGDRDTVKQY
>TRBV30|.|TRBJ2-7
AWTGTNTYEQY
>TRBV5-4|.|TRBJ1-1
ASSSPGQDEAF
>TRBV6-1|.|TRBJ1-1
ASSEAPYRGGTEAF
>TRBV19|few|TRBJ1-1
ASSIDKPGQDLNTEAF
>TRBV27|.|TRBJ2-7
ASRYTGMYSYEQY
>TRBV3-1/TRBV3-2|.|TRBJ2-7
ASSRSSTSSYEQY
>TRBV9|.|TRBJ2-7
ASSSTTGSYEQY
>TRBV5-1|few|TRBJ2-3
ASSLAGGIDTQY
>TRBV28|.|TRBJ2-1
ASSFEGLAGREQF
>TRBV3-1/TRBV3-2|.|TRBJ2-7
ASSQVTSAGEQY
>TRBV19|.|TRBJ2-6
ASSEPGQGAPGANVLT
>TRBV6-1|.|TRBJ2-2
ASSEAATGGQGLF
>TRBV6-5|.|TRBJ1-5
ASSYSRGQPQH
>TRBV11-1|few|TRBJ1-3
ASSPRDRRSGNTIY
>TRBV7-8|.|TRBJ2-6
ASSSNRAGANVLT
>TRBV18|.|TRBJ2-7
ASSPSTGLSYEQY
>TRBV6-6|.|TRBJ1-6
ASGRGNSPLH
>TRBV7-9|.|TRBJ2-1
ASSSGTSGYNEQF
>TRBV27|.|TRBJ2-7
ASSSDRGRSSGSYEQY
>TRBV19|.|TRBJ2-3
ASSIAIRELRDTQY
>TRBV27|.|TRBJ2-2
ASSFNRGQDTGELF
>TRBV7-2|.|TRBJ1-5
ASSLENPRNQPQH